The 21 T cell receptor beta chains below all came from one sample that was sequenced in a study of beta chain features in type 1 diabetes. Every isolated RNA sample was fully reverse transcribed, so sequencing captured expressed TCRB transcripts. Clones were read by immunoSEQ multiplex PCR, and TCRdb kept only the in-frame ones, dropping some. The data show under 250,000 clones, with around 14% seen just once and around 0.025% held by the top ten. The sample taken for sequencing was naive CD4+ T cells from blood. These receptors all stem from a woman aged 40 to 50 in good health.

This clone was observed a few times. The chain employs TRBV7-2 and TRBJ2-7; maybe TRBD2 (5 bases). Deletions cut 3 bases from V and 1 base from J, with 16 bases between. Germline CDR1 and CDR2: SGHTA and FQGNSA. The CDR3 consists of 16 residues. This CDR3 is CASSLGASGRSYEQYF. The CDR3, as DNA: TGTGCCAGCAGCTTGGGTGCGAGCGGCCGATCCTACGAGCAGTACTTC.

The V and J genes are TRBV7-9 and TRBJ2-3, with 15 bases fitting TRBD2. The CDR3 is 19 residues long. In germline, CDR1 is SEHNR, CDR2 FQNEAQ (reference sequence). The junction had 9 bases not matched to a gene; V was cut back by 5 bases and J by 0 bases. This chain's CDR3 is CASSQSGLAGGSSTDTQYF. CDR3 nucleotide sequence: TGTGCCAGCAGCCAAAGCGGACTAGCGGGGGGGTCCAGCACAGATACGCAGTATTTT.

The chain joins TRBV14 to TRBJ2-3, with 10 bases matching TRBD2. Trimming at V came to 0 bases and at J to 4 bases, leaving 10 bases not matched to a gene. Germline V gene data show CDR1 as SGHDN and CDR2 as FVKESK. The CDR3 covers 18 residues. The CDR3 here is CASSQDVASGGASDTQYF. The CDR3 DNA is TGTGCCAGCAGCCAAGACGTCGCCAGCGGGGGGGCCTCAGATACGCAGTATTTT.

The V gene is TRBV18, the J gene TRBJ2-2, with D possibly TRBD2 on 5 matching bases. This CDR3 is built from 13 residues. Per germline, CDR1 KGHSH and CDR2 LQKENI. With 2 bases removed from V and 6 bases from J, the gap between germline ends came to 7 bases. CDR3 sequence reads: CASSPGLSGELFF. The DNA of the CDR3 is TGTGCCAGCTCACCAGGACTCTCCGGGGAGCTGTTTTTT.

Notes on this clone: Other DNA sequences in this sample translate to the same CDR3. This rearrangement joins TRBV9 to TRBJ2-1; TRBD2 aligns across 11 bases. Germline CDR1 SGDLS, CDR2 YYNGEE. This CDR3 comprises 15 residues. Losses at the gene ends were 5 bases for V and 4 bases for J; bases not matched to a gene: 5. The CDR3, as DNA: TGTGCCAGCAGTTTAACTAGCGGGGGATACAATGAGCAGTTCTTC. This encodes CASSLTSGGYNEQFF.

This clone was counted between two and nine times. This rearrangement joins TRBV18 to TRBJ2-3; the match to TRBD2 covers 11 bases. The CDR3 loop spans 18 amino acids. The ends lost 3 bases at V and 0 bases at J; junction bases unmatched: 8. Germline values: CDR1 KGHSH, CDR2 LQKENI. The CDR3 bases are TGTGCCAGCTCACCTGAGGCTAGCGGGGGGACTAGCACAGATACGCAGTATTTT. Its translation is CASSPEASGGTSTDTQYF. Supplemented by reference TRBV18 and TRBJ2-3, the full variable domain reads NAGVMQNPRHLVRRRGQEARLRCSPMKGHSHVYWYRQLPEEGLKFMVYLQKENIIDESGMPKERFSAEFPKEGPSILRIQQVVRGDSAAYFCASSPEASGGTSTDTQYFGPGTRLTVL.

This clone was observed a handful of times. Here the CDR3 reads CASSLRDRVNEKLFF. The CDR3 DNA follows: TGTGCCAGCAGTTTAAGGGACAGGGTTAATGAAAAACTGTTTTTT. The chain couples TRBV27 to TRBJ1-4, with 9 bases that match TRBD1. Germline loops: CDR1 MNHEY, CDR2 SMNVEV (reference sequence). J was trimmed by 4 bases and V by 2 bases; bases with no gene match: 2. This CDR3 comprises 15 residues.

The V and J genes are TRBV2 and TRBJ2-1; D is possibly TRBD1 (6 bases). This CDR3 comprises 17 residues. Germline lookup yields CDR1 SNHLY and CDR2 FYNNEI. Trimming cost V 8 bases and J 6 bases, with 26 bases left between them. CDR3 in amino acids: CASELSDRLSSFNEQFF. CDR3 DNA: TGTGCCAGCGAATTATCGGACAGACTTTCGAGTTTCAATGAGCAGTTCTTC.

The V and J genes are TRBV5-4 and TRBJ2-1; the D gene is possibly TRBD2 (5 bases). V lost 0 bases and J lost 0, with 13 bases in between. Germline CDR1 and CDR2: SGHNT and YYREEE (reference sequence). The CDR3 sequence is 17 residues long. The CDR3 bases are TGTGCCAGCAGCTTGGCCAACTGGGGAGCCTCCTACAATGAGCAGTTCTTC. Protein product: CASSLANWGASYNEQFF.

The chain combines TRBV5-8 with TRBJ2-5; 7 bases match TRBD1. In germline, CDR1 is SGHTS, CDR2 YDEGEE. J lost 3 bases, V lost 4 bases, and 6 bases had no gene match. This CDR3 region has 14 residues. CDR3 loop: CASSLQTGKETQYF. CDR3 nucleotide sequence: TGTGCCAGCAGCCTCCAGACAGGGAAAGAGACCCAGTACTTC.

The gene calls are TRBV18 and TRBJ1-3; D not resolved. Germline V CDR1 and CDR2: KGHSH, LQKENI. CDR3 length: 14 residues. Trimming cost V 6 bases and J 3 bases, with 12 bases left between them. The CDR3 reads CASSPTSVGNTIYF. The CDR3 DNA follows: TGTGCCAGCTCCCCTACAAGCGTTGGAAACACCATATATTTT.

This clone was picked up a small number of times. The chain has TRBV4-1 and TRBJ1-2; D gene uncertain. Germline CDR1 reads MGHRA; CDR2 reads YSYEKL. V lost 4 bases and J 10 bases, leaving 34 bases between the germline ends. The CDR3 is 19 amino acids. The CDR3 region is CASSPQRGTREVVLDDYTF. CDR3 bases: TGCGCCAGCAGCCCACAGAGAGGAACTAGGGAGGTTGTTTTAGATGACTACACCTTC.

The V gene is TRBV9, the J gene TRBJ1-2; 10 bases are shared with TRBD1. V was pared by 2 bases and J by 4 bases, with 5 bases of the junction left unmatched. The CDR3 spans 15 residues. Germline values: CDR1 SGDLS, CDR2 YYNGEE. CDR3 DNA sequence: TGTGCCAGCAGCGTCGGGACAGGGGCGGGCTATGGCTACACCTTC. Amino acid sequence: CASSVGTGAGYGYTF.

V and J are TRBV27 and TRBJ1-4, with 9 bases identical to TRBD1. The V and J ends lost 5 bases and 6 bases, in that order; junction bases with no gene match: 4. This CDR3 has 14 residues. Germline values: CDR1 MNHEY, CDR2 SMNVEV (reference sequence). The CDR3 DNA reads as TGTGCCAGCAGTGGCGGGACAGGGTATGAAAAACTGTTTTTT. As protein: CASSGGTGYEKLFF. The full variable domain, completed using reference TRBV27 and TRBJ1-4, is EAQVTQNPRYLITVTGKKLTVTCSQNMNHEYMSWYRQDPGLGLRQIYYSMNVEVTDKGDVPEGYKVSRKEKRNFPLILESPSPNQTSLYFCASSGGTGYEKLFFGSGTQLSVL.

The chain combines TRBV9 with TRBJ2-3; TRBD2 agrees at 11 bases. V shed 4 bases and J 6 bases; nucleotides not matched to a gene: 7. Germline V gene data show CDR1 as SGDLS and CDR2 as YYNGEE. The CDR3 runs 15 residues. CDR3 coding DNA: TGTGCCAGCAGCCCTGGACTAGCGGGTGTGGATACGCAGTATTTT. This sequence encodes CASSPGLAGVDTQYF.

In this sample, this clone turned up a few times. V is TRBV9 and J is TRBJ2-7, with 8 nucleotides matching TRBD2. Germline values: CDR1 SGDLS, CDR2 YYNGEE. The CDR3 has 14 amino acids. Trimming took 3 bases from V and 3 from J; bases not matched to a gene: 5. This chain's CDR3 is CASSAAAGGYEQYF. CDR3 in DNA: TGTGCCAGCAGCGCCGCCGCGGGGGGCTACGAGCAGTACTTC.

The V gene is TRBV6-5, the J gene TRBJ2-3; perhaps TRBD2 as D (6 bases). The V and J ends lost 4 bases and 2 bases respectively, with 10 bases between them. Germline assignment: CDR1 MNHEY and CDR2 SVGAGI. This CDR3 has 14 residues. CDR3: CASSSRGFTDTQYF. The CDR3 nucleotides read TGTGCCAGCAGTTCTCGGGGGTTCACAGATACGCAGTATTTT.

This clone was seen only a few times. The CDR3 region is CASSLDLAGGYEQYF. The CDR3 DNA is TGTGCCAGCAGCTTGGATTTAGCGGGGGGGTACGAGCAGTACTTC. V is TRBV5-4 and J is TRBJ2-7, with 11 bases aligning to TRBD2. The CDR3 sequence is 15 residues long. Trimming took 0 bases from V and 4 from J; bases not matched to a gene: 3. CDR1 and CDR2 from the germline V gene are SGHNT and YYREEE (reference sequence).

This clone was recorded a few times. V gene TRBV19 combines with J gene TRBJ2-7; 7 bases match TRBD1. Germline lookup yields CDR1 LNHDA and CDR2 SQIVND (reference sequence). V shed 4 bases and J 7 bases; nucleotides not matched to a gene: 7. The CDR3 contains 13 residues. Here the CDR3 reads CASSTPTGREQYF. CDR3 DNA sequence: TGTGCCAGTAGTACACCGACAGGGCGTGAGCAGTACTTC.

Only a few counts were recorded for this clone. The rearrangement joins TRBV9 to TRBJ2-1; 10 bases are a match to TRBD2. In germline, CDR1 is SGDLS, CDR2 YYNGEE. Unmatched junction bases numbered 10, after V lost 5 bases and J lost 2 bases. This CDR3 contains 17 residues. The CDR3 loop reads CASRPASGGLPYNEQFF. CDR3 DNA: TGTGCCAGCAGGCCGGCTAGCGGGGGCTTACCCTACAATGAGCAGTTCTTC.

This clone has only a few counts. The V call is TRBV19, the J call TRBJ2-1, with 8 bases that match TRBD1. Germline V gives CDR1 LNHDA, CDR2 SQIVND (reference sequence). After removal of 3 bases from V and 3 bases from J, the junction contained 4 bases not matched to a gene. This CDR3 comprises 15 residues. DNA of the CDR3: TGTGCCAGTAGTATCCGGGACAGGCGCTACAATGAGCAGTTCTTC. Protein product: CASSIRDRRYNEQFF.